This T cell receptor (beta chain) was observed in a study of cytomegalovirus exposure and HLA in healthy donors. Study-level results: What a later analysis reportedly showed was that an Asian-associated ancestry cluster had fewer N-insertions than the roughly 670-donor mean.

This CDR3 comprises 14 residues. After removal of 0 bases from V and 10 bases from J, the junction contained 3 bases not matched to a gene. The germline V gene encodes CDR1 SEHNR and CDR2 FQNEAQ (reference sequence). In regard to this clone: What it binds is not known.

Vbeta (60) and Jbeta (13) primers were used in the PCR. Assay: immunoSEQ multiplex PCR; the TCRdb copy retains only in-frame clones and omits some. This table holds over 100,000 clones, roughly 71% found once. Sequencing was done on a sample of PBMCs. The rearrangement joins TRBV7-9 to TRBJ1-5, with 10 bases matching TRBD1. The origin of this receptor is a middle-aged woman in good health and CMV-seronegative. The CDR3 bases are TGTGCCAGCAGCTTAGCAGGACAGGGGGATCCCCAGCATTTT. Translating gives CASSLAGQGDPQHF.